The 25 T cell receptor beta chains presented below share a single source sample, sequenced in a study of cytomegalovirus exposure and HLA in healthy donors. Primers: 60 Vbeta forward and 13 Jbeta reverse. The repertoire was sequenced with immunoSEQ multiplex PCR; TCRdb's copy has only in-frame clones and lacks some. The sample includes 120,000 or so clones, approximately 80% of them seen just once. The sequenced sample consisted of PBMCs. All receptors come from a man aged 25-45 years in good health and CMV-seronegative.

CDR3 in amino acids: CASSLGRLNQPQHF. CDR3 coding DNA: TGTGCCAGCAGCTTAGGGCGGTTAAATCAGCCCCAGCATTTT. The J gene is TRBJ1-5, the V gene TRBV7-8; no definite D call. This CDR3 has 14 amino acids. V was clipped by 1 base and J by 4 bases, with 8 bases between them. In germline, CDR1 is SGHVS, CDR2 FQNEAQ.

This CDR3 is CASRDRDRGFNRTYNSPLHF. In nucleotides, the CDR3 is TGTGCCAGCAGGGACCGGGACAGGGGTTTTAATAGGACCTATAATTCACCCCTCCACTTT. V gene TRBV2 combines with J gene TRBJ1-6; TRBD1 agrees at 10 bases. Trimming removed 6 bases from V and 2 bases from J; junction bases left unmatched: 16. Germline CDR1 reads SNHLY; CDR2 reads FYNNEI. This CDR3 is built from 20 residues.

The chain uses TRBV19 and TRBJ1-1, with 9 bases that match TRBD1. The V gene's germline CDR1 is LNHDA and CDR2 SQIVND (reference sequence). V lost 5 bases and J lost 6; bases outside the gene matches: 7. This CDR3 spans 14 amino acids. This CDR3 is CASSVGTGFSEAFF. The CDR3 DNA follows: TGTGCCAGTAGTGTGGGGACAGGGTTTTCTGAAGCTTTCTTT.

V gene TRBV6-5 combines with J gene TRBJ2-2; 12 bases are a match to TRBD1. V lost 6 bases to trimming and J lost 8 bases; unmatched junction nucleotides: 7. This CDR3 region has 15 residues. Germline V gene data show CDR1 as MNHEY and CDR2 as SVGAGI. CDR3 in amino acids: CASRPGQGAIGELFF. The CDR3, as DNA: TGTGCCAGCAGGCCGGGACAGGGGGCAATTGGGGAGCTGTTTTTT.

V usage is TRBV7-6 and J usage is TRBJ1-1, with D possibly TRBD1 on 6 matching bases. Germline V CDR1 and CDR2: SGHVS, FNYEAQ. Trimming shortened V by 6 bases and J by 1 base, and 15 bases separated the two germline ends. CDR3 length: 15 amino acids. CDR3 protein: CASRRLGTPNTEAFF. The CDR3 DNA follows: TGTGCCAGCAGACGACTCGGGACACCGAACACTGAAGCTTTCTTT.

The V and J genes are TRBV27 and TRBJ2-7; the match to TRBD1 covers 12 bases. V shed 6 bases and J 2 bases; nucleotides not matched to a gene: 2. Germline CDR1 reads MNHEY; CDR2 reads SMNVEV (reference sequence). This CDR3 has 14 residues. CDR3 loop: CASRGQGATYEQYF. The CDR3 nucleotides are TGTGCCAGCAGGGGACAGGGGGCCACCTACGAGCAGTACTTC.

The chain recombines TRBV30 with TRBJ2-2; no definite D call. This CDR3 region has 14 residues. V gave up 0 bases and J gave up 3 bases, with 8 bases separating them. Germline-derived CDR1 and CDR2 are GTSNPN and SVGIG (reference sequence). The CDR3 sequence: CAWSVLIDTGELFF. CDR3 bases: TGTGCCTGGAGTGTACTCATCGACACCGGGGAGCTGTTTTTT.

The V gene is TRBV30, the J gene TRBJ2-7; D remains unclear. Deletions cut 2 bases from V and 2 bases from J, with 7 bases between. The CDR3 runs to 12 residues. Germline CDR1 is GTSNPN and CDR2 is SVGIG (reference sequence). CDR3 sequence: CAWSSGPYEQYF. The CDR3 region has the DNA TGTGCCTGGAGTTCAGGTCCCTACGAGCAGTACTTC.

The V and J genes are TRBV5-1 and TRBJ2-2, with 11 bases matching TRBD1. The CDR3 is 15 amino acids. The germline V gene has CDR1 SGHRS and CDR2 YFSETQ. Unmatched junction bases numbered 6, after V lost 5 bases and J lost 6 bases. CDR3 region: CASSERGQGAGELFF. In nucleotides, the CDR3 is TGCGCCAGCAGTGAGAGGGGACAGGGGGCCGGGGAGCTGTTTTTT.

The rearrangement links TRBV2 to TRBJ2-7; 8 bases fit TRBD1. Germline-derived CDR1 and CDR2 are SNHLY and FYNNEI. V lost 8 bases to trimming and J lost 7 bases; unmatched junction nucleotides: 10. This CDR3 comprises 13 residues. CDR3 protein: CASLAPGQVEQYF. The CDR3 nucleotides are TGTGCCAGCCTAGCACCGGGACAGGTAGAGCAGTACTTC.

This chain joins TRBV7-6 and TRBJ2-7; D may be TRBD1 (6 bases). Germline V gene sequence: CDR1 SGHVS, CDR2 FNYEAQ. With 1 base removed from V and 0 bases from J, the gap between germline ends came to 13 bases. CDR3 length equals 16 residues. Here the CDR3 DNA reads TGTGCCAGCAGCTTAGTGCCCTGGACAGACTCCTACGAGCAGTACTTC. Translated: CASSLVPWTDSYEQYF. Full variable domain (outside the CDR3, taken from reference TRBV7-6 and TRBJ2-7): GAGVSQSPRYKVTKRGQDVALRCDPISGHVSLYWYRQALGQGPEFLTYFNYEAQQDKSGLPNDRFSAERPEGSISTLTIQRTEQRDSAMYRCASSLVPWTDSYEQYFGPGTRLTVT.

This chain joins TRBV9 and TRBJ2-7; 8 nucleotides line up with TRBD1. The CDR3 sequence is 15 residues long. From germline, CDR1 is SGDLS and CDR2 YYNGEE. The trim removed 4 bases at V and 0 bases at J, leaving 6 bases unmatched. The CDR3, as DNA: TGTGCCAGCAGCACCGGACAGGGACTCTCCTACGAGCAGTACTTC. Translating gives CASSTGQGLSYEQYF.

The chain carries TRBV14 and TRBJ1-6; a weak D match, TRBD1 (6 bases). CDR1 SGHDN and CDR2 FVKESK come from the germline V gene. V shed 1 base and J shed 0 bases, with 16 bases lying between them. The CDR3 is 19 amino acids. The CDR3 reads CASSQGAAGETSYNSPLHF. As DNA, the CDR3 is TGTGCCAGCAGCCAAGGGGCGGCAGGGGAAACCTCCTATAATTCACCCCTCCACTTT.

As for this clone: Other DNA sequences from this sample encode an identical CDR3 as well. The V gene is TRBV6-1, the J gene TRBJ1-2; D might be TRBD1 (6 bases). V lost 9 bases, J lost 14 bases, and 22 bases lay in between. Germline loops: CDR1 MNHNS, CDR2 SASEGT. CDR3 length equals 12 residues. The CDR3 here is CASMETGALWTF. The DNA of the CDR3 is TGTGCCAGTATGGAGACAGGAGCTCTTTGGACCTTC.

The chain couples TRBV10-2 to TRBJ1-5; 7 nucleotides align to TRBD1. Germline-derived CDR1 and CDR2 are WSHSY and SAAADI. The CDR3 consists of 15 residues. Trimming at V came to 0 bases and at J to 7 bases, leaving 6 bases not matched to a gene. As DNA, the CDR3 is TGCGCCAGCAGTGAGTCGACAGGGAGTAGCCAGCCCCAGCATTTT. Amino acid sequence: CASSESTGSSQPQHF.

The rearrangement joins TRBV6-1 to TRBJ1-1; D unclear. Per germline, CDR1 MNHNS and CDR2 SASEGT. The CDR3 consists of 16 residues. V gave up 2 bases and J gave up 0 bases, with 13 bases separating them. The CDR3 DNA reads TGTGCCAGCAGTGAAACTGCAAGCTCTATGAACACTGAAGCTTTCTTT. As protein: CASSETASSMNTEAFF.

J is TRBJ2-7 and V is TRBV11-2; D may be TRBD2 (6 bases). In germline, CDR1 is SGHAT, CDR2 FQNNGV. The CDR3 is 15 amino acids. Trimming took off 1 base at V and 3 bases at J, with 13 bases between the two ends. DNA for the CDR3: TGTGCCAGCAGCTTAGGGGAGACTAGAGTCTACGAGCAGTACTTC. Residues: CASSLGETRVYEQYF.

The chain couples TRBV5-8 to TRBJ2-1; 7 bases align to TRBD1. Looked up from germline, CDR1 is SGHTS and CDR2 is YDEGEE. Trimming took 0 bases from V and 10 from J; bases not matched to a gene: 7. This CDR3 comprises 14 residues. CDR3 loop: CASSLGQGVSEQFF. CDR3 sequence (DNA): TGTGCCAGCAGCTTGGGGCAGGGGGTGAGCGAGCAGTTCTTC.

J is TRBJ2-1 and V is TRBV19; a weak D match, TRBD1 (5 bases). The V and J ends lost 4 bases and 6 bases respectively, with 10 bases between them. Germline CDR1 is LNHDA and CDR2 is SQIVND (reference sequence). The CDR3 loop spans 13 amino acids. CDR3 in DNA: TGTGCCAGTAGTACGGACAAGCTCAATGAGCAGTTCTTC. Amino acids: CASSTDKLNEQFF.

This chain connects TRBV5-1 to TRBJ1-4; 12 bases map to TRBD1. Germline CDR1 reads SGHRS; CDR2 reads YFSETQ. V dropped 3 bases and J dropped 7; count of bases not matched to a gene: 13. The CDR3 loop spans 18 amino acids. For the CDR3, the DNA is TGCGCCAGCAGCTGGGGGACAGGGGGCGCGCGCTTCGGTGAAAAACTGTTTTTT. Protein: CASSWGTGGARFGEKLFF.

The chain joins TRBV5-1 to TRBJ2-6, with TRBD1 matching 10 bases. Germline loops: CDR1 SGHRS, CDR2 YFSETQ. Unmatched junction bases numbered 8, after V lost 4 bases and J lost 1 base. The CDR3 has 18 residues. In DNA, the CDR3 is TGCGCCAGCAGCGCGTTGACAGGGGGCGCTTCTGGGGCCAACGTCCTGACTTTC. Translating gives CASSALTGGASGANVLTF.

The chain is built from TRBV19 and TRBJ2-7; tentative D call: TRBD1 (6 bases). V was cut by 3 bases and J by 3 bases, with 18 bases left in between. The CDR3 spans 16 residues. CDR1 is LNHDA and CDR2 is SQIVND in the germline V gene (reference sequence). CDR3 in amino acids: CASSIDAQGSGYEQYF. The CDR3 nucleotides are TGTGCCAGTAGTATTGATGCACAGGGATCAGGCTACGAGCAGTACTTC.

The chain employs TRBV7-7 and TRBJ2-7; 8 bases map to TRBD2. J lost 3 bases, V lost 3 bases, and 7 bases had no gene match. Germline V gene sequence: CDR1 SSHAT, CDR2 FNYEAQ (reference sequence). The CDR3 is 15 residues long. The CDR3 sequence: CASSLQSGSDYEQYF. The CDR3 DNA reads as TGTGCCAGCAGCTTGCAAAGCGGGAGCGACTACGAGCAGTACTTC.

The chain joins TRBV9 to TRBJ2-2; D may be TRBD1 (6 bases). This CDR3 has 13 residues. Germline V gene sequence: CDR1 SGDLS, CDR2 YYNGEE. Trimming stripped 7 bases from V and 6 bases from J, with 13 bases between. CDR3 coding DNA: TGTGCCAGCTCACAGGGATCTCCCGGGGAGCTGTTTTTT. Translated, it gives CASSQGSPGELFF.

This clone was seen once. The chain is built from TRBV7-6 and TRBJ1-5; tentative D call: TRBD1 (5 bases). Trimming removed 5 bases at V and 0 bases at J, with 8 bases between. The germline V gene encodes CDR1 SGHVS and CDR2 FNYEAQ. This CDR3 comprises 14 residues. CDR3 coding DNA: TGTGCCAGCAGCGGGGGGGGTAGCAATCAGCCCCAGCATTTT. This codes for CASSGGGSNQPQHF.